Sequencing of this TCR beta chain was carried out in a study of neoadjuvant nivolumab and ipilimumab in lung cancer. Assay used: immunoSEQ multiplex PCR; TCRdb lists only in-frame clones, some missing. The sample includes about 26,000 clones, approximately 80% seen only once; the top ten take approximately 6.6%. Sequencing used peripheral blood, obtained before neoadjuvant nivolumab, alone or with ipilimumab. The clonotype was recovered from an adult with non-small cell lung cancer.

The CDR3 nucleotides are TGTGCCAGCAGCCGACGGTCGGGAGAGACCCAGTACTTC. Translating it yields CASSRRSGETQYF. The chain links TRBV7-9 to TRBJ2-5, with D uncertain. This CDR3 region has 13 residues. V shed 5 bases and J shed 4 bases, with 11 bases lying between them. Germline-derived CDR1 and CDR2 are SEHNR and FQNEAQ (reference sequence).